This T cell receptor (delta chain) stems from a study of gamma-delta T cells after stem cell transplantation. The CDR3 is made up of 19 amino acids. Trimming took 0 bases from V and 0 from J; bases not matched to a gene: 13. Germline assignment: CDR1 GEAIGNYY and CDR2 EKD. TCRdb applied CATT to the RT-PCR reads for clone calling. The repertoire consists of fewer than 2,500 delta-chain clones, with 2.5% to 3.5% occurring once and the leading ten covering just over 20%. A remark on this clone: For this DNA, TCRdb reports the protein of a much larger clone, which diverges at residue 8, most likely from a read error; the protein presented here is translated directly from the DNA.

V and J are TRDV2 and TRDJ1; the match to TRDD3 covers 9 bases. The TCR comes from a human donor. It is not recorded whose cells these are; they may come from a transplant donor. Specimen: gamma-delta T cells. The CDR3 loop is CACDTVDSRGDTYTDKLIF. CDR3 coding DNA: TGTGCCTGTGACACCGTAGATTCCAGGGGGGATACATACACCGATAAACTCATCTTT.